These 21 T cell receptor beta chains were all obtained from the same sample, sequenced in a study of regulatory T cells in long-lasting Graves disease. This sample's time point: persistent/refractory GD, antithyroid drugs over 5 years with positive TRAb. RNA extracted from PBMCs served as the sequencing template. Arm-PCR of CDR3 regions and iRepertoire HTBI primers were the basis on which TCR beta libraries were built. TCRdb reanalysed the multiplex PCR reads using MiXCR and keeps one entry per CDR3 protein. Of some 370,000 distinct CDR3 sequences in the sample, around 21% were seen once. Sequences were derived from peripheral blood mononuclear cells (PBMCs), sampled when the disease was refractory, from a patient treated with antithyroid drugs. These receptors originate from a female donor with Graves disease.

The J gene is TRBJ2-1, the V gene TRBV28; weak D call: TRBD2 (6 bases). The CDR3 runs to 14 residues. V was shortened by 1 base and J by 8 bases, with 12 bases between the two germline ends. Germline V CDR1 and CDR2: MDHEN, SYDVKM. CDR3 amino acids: CASSLSPGDHEQFF. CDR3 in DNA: TGTGCCAGCAGTTTATCTCCGGGAGATCATGAGCAGTTCTTC.

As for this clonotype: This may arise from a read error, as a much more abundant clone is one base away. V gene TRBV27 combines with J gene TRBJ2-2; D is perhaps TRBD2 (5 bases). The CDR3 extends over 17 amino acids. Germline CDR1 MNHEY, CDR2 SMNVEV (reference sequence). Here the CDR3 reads CASASSLQRANTGELLF. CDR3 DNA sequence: TGTGCCAGCGCCTCCTCCTTACAGCGCGCGAACACCGGGGAGCTGCTTTTT.

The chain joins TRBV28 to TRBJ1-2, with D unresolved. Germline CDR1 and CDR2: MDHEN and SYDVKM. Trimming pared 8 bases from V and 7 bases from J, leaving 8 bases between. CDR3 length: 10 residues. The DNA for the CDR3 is TGTGCCAGCGGAAAGGGTGGCTACACCTTC. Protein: CASGKGGYTF.

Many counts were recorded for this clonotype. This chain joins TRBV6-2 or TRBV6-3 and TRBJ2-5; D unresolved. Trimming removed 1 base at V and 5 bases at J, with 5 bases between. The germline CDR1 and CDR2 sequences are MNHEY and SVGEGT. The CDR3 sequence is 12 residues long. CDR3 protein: CASSYLLETQYF. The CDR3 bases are TGTGCCAGCAGTTACTTGTTGGAGACCCAGTACTTC.

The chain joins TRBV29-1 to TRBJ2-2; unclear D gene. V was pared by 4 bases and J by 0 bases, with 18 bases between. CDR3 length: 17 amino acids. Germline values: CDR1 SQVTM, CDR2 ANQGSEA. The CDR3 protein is CSVVGSGTFANTGELFF. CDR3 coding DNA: TGCAGCGTTGTAGGGTCTGGTACCTTCGCGAACACCGGGGAGCTGTTTTTT.

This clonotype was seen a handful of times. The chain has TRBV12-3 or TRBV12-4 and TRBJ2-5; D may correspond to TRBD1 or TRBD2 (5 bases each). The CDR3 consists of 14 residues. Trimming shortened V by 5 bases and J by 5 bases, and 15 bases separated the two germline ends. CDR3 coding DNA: TGTGCCAGCAGTGCTACGGGACCCCGGGAGACCCAGTACTTC. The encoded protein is CASSATGPRETQYF.

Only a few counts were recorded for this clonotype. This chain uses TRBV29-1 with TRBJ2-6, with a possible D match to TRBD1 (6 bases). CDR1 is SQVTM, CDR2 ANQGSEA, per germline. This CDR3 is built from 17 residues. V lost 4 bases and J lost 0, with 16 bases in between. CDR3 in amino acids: CSVVRAGDPSGANVLTF. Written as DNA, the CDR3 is TGCAGCGTTGTTCGTGCAGGGGACCCCTCTGGGGCCAACGTCCTGACTTTC.

The CDR3 DNA sequence: TGTGCCAGCAGGAGGGGGGACCGCACAGATACGCAGTATTTT. Protein product: CASRRGDRTDTQYF. The J gene is TRBJ2-3, the V gene TRBV28; perhaps D is TRBD1 or TRBD2 (6 bases each). CDR3 length: 14 residues. CDR1 MDHEN and CDR2 SYDVKM come from the germline V gene. V was cut by 6 bases and J by 1 base, with 11 bases left in between.

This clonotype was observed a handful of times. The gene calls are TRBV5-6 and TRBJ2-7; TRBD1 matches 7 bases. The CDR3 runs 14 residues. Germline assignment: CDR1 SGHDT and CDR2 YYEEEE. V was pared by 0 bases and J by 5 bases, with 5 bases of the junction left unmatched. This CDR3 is CASSLAARGNEQYF. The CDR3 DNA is TGTGCCAGCAGCTTGGCGGCCAGGGGGAACGAGCAGTACTTC.

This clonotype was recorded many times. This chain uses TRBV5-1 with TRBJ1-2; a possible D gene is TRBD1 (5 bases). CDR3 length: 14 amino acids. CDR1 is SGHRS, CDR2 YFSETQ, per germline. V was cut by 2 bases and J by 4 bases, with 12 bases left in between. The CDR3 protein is CASSLGGAGYGYTF. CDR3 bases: TGCGCCAGCAGCTTAGGAGGGGCCGGCTATGGCTACACCTTC.

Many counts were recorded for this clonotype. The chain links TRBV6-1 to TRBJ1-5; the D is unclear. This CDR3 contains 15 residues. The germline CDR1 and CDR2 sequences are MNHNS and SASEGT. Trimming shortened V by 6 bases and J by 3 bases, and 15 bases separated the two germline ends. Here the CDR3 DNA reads TGTGCCAGCAGACCCCATAATGTAGACAATCAGCCCCAGCATTTT. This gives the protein CASRPHNVDNQPQHF.

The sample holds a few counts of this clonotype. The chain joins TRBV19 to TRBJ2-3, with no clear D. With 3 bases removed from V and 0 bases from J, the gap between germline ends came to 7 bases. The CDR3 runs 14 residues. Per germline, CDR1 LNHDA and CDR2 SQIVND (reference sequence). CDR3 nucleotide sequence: TGTGCCAGTAGTATTGGCGGTAGCACAGATACGCAGTATTTT. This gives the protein CASSIGGSTDTQYF.

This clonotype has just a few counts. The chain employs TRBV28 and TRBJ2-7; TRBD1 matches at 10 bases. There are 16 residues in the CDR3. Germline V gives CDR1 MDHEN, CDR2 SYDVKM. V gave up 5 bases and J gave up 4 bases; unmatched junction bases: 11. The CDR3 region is CASSGTGTGVLYEQYF. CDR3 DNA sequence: TGTGCCAGCAGTGGAACCGGGACAGGGGTTCTATACGAGCAGTACTTC.

The CDR3 region is CSAGNRGREAFF. CDR3 coding DNA: TGCAGTGCTGGAAACAGGGGGCGGGAAGCTTTCTTT. The rearrangement uses TRBV20-1 and TRBJ1-1; 9 bases fit TRBD1. This CDR3 has 12 amino acids. The trim removed 5 bases at V and 8 bases at J, leaving 6 bases unmatched. Germline V lookup: CDR1 DFQATT, CDR2 SNEGSKA (reference sequence).

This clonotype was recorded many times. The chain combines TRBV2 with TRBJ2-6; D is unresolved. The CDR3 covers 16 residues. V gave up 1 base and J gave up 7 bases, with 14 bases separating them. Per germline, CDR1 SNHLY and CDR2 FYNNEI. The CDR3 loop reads CASSEVDGVVANVLTF. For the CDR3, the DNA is TGTGCCAGCAGTGAAGTCGACGGAGTGGTCGCCAACGTCCTGACTTTC.

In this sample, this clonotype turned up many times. Here the CDR3 DNA reads TGTGCCAGCACCCCTGAGGCCGGACCTTACTATGGCTACACCTTC. This translates into CASTPEAGPYYGYTF. V is TRBV12-3 or TRBV12-4 and J is TRBJ1-2; D not certain. Trimming shortened V by 7 bases and J by 3 bases, and 18 bases separated the two germline ends. The length of the CDR3 is 15 residues.

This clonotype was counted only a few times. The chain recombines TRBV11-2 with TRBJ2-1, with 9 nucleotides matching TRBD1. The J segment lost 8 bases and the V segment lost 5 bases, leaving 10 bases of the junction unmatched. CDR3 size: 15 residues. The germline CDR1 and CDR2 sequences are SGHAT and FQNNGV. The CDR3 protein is CASSLTGGAVYEQFF. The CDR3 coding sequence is TGTGCCAGCAGCCTAACAGGGGGCGCGGTCTATGAGCAGTTCTTC.

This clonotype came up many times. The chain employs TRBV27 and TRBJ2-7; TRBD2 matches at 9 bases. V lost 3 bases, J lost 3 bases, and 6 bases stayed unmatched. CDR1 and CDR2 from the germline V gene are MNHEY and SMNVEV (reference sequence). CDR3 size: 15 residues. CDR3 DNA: TGTGCCAGCAGTTTGGGGGCTAGCGGGATCTACGAGCAGTACTTC. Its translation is CASSLGASGIYEQYF.

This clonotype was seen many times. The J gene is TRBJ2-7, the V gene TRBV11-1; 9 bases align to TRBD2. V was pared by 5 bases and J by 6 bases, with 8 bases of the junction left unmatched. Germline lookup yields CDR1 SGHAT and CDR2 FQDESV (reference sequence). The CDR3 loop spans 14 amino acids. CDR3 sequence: CASSIGAGGGEQYF. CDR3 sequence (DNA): TGTGCCAGCAGCATCGGAGCGGGAGGCGGCGAGCAGTACTTC.

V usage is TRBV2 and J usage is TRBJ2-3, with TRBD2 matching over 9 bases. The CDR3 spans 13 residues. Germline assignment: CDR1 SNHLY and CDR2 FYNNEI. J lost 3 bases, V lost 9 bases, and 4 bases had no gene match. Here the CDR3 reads CARPGLATDTQYF. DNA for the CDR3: TGTGCCAGGCCTGGACTAGCGACAGATACGCAGTATTTT.

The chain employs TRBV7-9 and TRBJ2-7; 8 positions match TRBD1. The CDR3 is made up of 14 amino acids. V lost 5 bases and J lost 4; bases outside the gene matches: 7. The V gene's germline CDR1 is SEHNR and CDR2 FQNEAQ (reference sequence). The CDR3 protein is CASSMRQGIYEQYF. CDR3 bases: TGTGCCAGCAGCATGAGACAGGGGATTTACGAGCAGTACTTC. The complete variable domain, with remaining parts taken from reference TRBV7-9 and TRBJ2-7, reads DTGVSQNPRHKITKRGQNVTFRCDPISEHNRLYWYRQTLGQGPEFLTYFQNEAQLEKSRLLSDRFSAERPKGSFSTLEIQRTEQGDSAMYLCASSMRQGIYEQYFGPGTRLTVT.